These 17 T cell receptor beta chains share one sample of origin, sequenced in a study of cytomegalovirus exposure and HLA in healthy donors. The PCR had 60 Vbeta and 13 Jbeta primers. The data were produced by immunoSEQ multiplex PCR, yet TCRdb's version contains in-frame clones alone and is incomplete. The table lists more than 90,000 clones, about 86% of them singletons. The specimen sequenced was PBMCs. The receptors were sampled from a woman aged 70-85 years in good health and CMV-seropositive.

In its sample, this clone was seen once. The chain employs TRBV7-2 and TRBJ1-1; tentative D call: TRBD1 (6 bases). Between the trimmed V and J ends, which lost 4 bases and 5 bases, there was a span of 8 bases. The CDR3 length is 12 residues. CDR1 and CDR2 (germline): SGHTA, FQGNSA. Here the CDR3 reads CASSSDRTEAFF. CDR3 in DNA: TGTGCCAGCAGCTCCGACAGGACTGAAGCTTTCTTT. The full variable domain, rest sourced from reference TRBV7-2 and TRBJ1-1, is GAGVSQSPSNKVTEKGKDVELRCDPISGHTALYWYRQSLGQGLEFLIYFQGNSAPDKSGLPSDRFSAERTGGSVSTLTIQRTQQEDSAVYLCASSSDRTEAFFGQGTRLTVV.

This chain links TRBV4-2 with TRBJ1-2; TRBD1 matches 8 bases. The V gene's germline CDR1 is LGHNA and CDR2 YNFKEQ. Trimming at V came to 0 bases and at J to 6 bases, leaving 6 bases not matched to a gene. The CDR3 consists of 15 residues. CDR3 region: CASSQDRTGSNGYTF. CDR3 in DNA: TGTGCCAGCAGCCAAGATCGGACAGGGTCGAATGGCTACACCTTC.

The CDR3 here is CASRPGQFSGNTIYF. For the CDR3, the DNA is TGTGCCAGCAGACCTGGACAATTCTCTGGAAACACCATATATTTT. The chain is built from TRBV6-5 and TRBJ1-3; D is possibly TRBD1 (5 bases). This CDR3 has 15 residues. Germline-derived CDR1 and CDR2 are MNHEY and SVGAGI. V was cut by 6 bases and J by 0 bases, with 12 bases left in between.

The chain combines TRBV7-9 with TRBJ2-1; 16 nucleotides agree with TRBD2. CDR1 and CDR2 (germline): SEHNR, FQNEAQ (reference sequence). The CDR3 loop spans 17 amino acids. Trimming took 5 bases from V and 6 from J; bases not matched to a gene: 7. CDR3 nucleotide sequence: TGTGCCAGCAGCCCTAGGGGACTAGCGGGAGGGGGCAATGAGCAGTTCTTC. Translated, it gives CASSPRGLAGGGNEQFF.

The J gene is TRBJ2-7, the V gene TRBV5-1, with 10 bases fitting TRBD2. This CDR3 has 15 residues. Germline assignment: CDR1 SGHRS and CDR2 YFSETQ. Trimming cost V 4 bases and J 0 bases; bases outside gene matches: 4. The CDR3 nucleotides are TGCGCCAGCAGCACACTAGCGGGAAGCTCCTACGAGCAGTACTTC. Translation: CASSTLAGSSYEQYF. Supplemented by reference TRBV5-1 and TRBJ2-7, the full variable domain reads KAGVTQTPRYLIKTRGQQVTLSCSPISGHRSVSWYQQTPGQGLQFLFEYFSETQRNKGNFPGRFSGRQFSNSRSEMNVSTLELGDSALYLCASSTLAGSSYEQYFGPGTRLTVT.

This clone was counted many times. The V and J genes are TRBV19 and TRBJ2-4; TRBD1 aligns across 10 bases. Trimming at V came to 4 bases and at J to 0 bases, leaving 3 bases not matched to a gene. The CDR3 contains 16 residues. Germline CDR1 LNHDA, CDR2 SQIVND (reference sequence). The CDR3 reads CASSRQGARAKNIQYF. The CDR3 DNA is TGTGCCAGTAGTAGACAGGGGGCGCGAGCCAAAAACATTCAGTACTTC. Based on the CDR3 plus reference TRBV19 and TRBJ2-4, the full variable domain is DGGITQSPKYLFRKEGQNVTLSCEQNLNHDAMYWYRQDPGQGLRLIYYSQIVNDFQKGDIAEGYSVSREKKESFPLTVTSAQKNPTAFYLCASSRQGARAKNIQYFGAGTRLSVL.

This clone was picked up one time. This chain joins TRBV19 and TRBJ2-7, with TRBD2 matching over 13 bases. Gene TRBJ2-1 matches the end of the DNA better, so the J call may be wrong. Germline V CDR1 and CDR2: LNHDA, SQIVND (reference sequence). This CDR3 is built from 16 residues. The CDR3 reads CASSRTSGSSYNEQFF. Here the CDR3 DNA reads TGTGCCAGTTCCCGGACTAGCGGGAGCTCCTACAATGAGCAGTTCTTC.

CDR3 DNA: TGCGCCAGCAGCCAAGCGGGACAGGGTCCCTACAATGAGCAGTTCTTC. Amino acid sequence: CASSQAGQGPYNEQFF. V usage is TRBV4-1 and J usage is TRBJ2-1; 9 bases are a match to TRBD1. Trimming at V came to 1 base and at J to 2 bases, leaving 3 bases not matched to a gene. This CDR3 comprises 16 residues. In germline, CDR1 is MGHRA, CDR2 YSYEKL.

The chain uses TRBV6-5 and TRBJ2-3; D is possibly TRBD2 (6 bases). The CDR3 loop spans 12 amino acids. V shed 8 bases and J shed 6 bases, with 12 bases lying between them. The germline V gene encodes CDR1 MNHEY and CDR2 SVGAGI. The CDR3 here is CASCSGGDTQYF. The CDR3 DNA is TGTGCCAGCTGTAGCGGAGGGGATACGCAGTATTTT.

This chain connects TRBV7-3 to TRBJ2-7, with 10 bases that match TRBD1. V shed 5 bases and J 3 bases; nucleotides not matched to a gene: 7. This CDR3 contains 15 residues. Germline V CDR1 and CDR2: SGHTA, FQGTGA. CDR3 in DNA: TGTGCCAGCAGCCCGGGACAGGGGAGATACTACGAGCAGTACTTC. It specifies CASSPGQGRYYEQYF.

J is TRBJ1-1 and V is TRBV6-4, with D maybe TRBD1 (5 bases). Deletions cut 6 bases from V and 2 bases from J, with 10 bases between. This CDR3 has 13 residues. The germline gives CDR1 MRHNA, CDR2 SNTAGT. DNA for the CDR3: TGTGCCAGCAGATGGGGGGTTAACACTGAAGCTTTCTTT. Translated, it gives CASRWGVNTEAFF.

The rearrangement joins TRBV30 to TRBJ1-1, with D tentatively TRBD1 (5 bases). The V gene lost 2 bases and the J gene lost 5 bases, with 15 bases spanning the gap. This CDR3 spans 14 amino acids. Germline lookup yields CDR1 GTSNPN and CDR2 SVGIG (reference sequence). This CDR3 is CAWSRGGTITEAFF. CDR3 coding DNA: TGTGCCTGGAGTAGGGGAGGGACGATAACTGAAGCTTTCTTT.

This chain joins TRBV5-6 and TRBJ1-6; 10 nucleotides agree with TRBD1. Germline V gene sequence: CDR1 SGHDT, CDR2 YYEEEE. This CDR3 spans 16 amino acids. V shed 6 bases and J 9 bases; nucleotides not matched to a gene: 12. CDR3 sequence: CASTKKGQGWISPLHF. In DNA form, the CDR3 reads TGTGCCAGCACCAAAAAGGGACAGGGGTGGATTTCACCCCTCCACTTT.

The chain joins TRBV21-1 to TRBJ1-5. TRBV21-1 is described as a pseudogene. The length of the CDR3 is 19 residues. CDR3 sequence reads: CASSKFVPTPPYSNQPQHF. CDR3 in DNA: TGTGCCAGCAGCAAATTTGTCCCCACTCCCCCTTATAGCAATCAGCCCCAGCATTTT.

The chain joins TRBV6-4 to TRBJ2-2; 7 bases are a match to TRBD2. Germline V gene lookup returns CDR1 MRHNA and CDR2 SNTAGT. The CDR3 consists of 14 residues. V shed 10 bases and J 5 bases; nucleotides not matched to a gene: 10. The chain's CDR3 is CATALTSVTGELFF. Written as DNA, the CDR3 is TGTGCCACCGCCCTAACTAGCGTGACCGGGGAGCTGTTTTTT.

There are a few counts of this clone. The chain links TRBV30 to TRBJ1-2; D unclear. The V end lost 0 bases, the J end lost 1 base, and 12 bases lay between the germline ends. Germline CDR1 GTSNPN, CDR2 SVGIG (reference sequence). This CDR3 is 15 amino acids long. The CDR3 protein is CAWSVLLLYNYGYTF. DNA for the CDR3: TGTGCCTGGAGTGTCCTGCTACTCTATAACTATGGCTACACCTTC.

This chain links TRBV28 with TRBJ1-3; maybe TRBD1 (5 bases). Germline V gene sequence: CDR1 MDHEN, CDR2 SYDVKM. CDR3 length: 14 amino acids. The ends were cut back, 7 bases at V and 2 bases at J, with 12 bases in the middle. The CDR3 loop is CASTPGGAGNTIYF. CDR3 DNA: TGTGCCAGCACCCCGGGGGGGGCTGGAAACACCATATATTTT.